Each of the 32 T cell receptor beta chains below was sequenced from the same sample in a study of blood T cell repertoires in COVID-19 (dated by TCRdb to 2020 to 2021). Libraries were constructed by the immunoSEQ multiplex PCR assay. TCRdb took over this immuneACCESS table, retaining in-frame rearrangements with V and J assigned. Such tables are incomplete; in checked studies, under half of the missing clones stem from an unresolved V gene, and the remainder is unexplained. The sample records about 150,000 clones, around four fifths of which are singletons. The ten largest clonotypes hold approximately 5.3% of the sample. Sequencing used PBMCs or T cells enriched from blood (not recorded which). These receptors came from a man in his sixties or seventies who had been exposed to COVID-19.

The chain joins TRBV3-1 (or the pseudogene TRBV3-2) to TRBJ1-1; TRBD1 matches 7 bases. The V gene end was trimmed by 4 bases and the J gene end by 0 bases; junction bases not matched to a gene: 5. Per the germline V gene, CDR1 is LGHDT and CDR2 is YNNKEL (reference sequence). The CDR3 length is 15 residues. The CDR3 reads CASSRGDSMNTEAFF. The CDR3 DNA reads TGTGCCAGCAGCCGAGGGGACAGTATGAACACTGAAGCTTTCTTT.

In its sample, this clone was seen once. The chain has TRBV18 and TRBJ1-5, with 7 bases that match TRBD1. The junction had 9 bases not matched to a gene; V was cut back by 6 bases and J by 1 base. The CDR3 covers 16 residues. Germline V gene data show CDR1 as KGHSH and CDR2 as LQKENI. CDR3 amino acids: CASSLDRAQSNQPQHF. In nucleotides, the CDR3 is TGTGCCAGCTCCTTAGACAGGGCCCAAAGCAATCAGCCCCAGCATTTT.

The rearrangement joins TRBV9 to TRBJ2-1, with D possibly being TRBD2 (5 bases). The germline V gene has CDR1 SGDLS and CDR2 YYNGEE. This CDR3 comprises 15 residues. The V and J ends lost 3 bases and 7 bases respectively, with 17 bases between them. The CDR3 spells CASSAVAEGFNEQFF. The DNA for the CDR3 is TGTGCCAGCAGCGCCGTGGCTGAGGGTTTTAATGAGCAGTTCTTC.

This clone was observed a single time. The chain combines TRBV6-1 with TRBJ1-2, with 10 bases aligning to TRBD1. CDR3 length equals 16 residues. Germline loops: CDR1 MNHNS, CDR2 SASEGT. Germline trimming cut 1 base from V and 6 bases from J; bases unmatched to any gene: 8. CDR3 DNA sequence: TGTGCCAGCAGTGAAGTAGGGGGACAGGGGAGGGATGGCTACACCTTC. Translated, it gives CASSEVGGQGRDGYTF.

This chain links TRBV2 with TRBJ2-3, with 9 bases lining up with TRBD2. This CDR3 contains 15 residues. CDR1 is SNHLY and CDR2 is FYNNEI in the germline V gene. The ends lost 6 bases at V and 3 bases at J; junction bases unmatched: 7. CDR3 bases: TGTGCCAGCAGCGGGTCTAGCGGGATAACAGATACGCAGTATTTT. Protein: CASSGSSGITDTQYF.

This rearrangement joins TRBV3-1 (or the pseudogene TRBV3-2) to TRBJ1-2, with D perhaps matching TRBD1 (6 bases). The CDR3 totals 12 residues. V was shortened by 1 base and J by 7 bases, with 7 bases between the two germline ends. Germline CDR1 reads LGHDT; CDR2 reads YNNKEL (reference sequence). The CDR3, as DNA: TGTGCCAGCAGCCAAGCACAGGGTGGCTACACCTTC. Translated, it gives CASSQAQGGYTF.

V gene TRBV19 combines with J gene TRBJ1-2; 9 positions agree with TRBD1. V dropped 6 bases and J dropped 1; count of bases not matched to a gene: 3. CDR1 is LNHDA, CDR2 SQIVND, per germline (reference sequence). The CDR3 runs 14 residues. The CDR3 bases are TGTGCCAGTAGACGGACAGGGGATAACTATGGCTACACCTTC. Its protein product is CASRRTGDNYGYTF.

This chain links TRBV29-1 with TRBJ1-5; weak D call: TRBD1 (6 bases). V was shortened by 6 bases and J by 2 bases, with 11 bases between the two germline ends. Looked up from germline, CDR1 is SQVTM and CDR2 is ANQGSEA. This CDR3 is 13 amino acids long. Here the CDR3 DNA reads TGCAGCGTCAGACAGGAGGGCAATCAGCCCCAGCATTTT. This codes for CSVRQEGNQPQHF.

The rearrangement joins TRBV14 to TRBJ2-3; TRBD2 agrees at 15 bases. The germline gives CDR1 SGHDN, CDR2 FVKESK. Germline trimming cut 3 bases from V and 6 bases from J; bases unmatched to any gene: 7. The CDR3 is 17 amino acids. CDR3: CASSQRTSGGAADTQYF. DNA of the CDR3: TGTGCCAGCAGCCAGCGGACTAGCGGGGGGGCAGCGGATACGCAGTATTTT.

The rearrangement links TRBV27 to TRBJ2-2, with 9 bases lining up with TRBD2. Germline loops: CDR1 MNHEY, CDR2 SMNVEV (reference sequence). V lost 3 bases to trimming and J lost 6 bases; unmatched junction nucleotides: 5. CDR3 length: 15 amino acids. This chain's CDR3 is CASSFSGTSSGELFF. CDR3 in DNA: TGTGCCAGCAGTTTCTCCGGGACTAGCTCCGGGGAGCTGTTTTTT.

The gene calls are TRBV29-1 and TRBJ2-1; TRBD1 matches 10 bases. The germline V gene encodes CDR1 SQVTM and CDR2 ANQGSEA. The junction had 8 bases not matched to a gene; V was cut back by 0 bases and J by 6 bases. The CDR3 loop spans 16 amino acids. Written as DNA, the CDR3 is TGCAGCGTTGAAGACCCCGGGACAGGGGTTTTCAATGAGCAGTTCTTC. It translates to CSVEDPGTGVFNEQFF.

This chain joins TRBV9 and TRBJ1-3; TRBD1 agrees at 8 bases. The CDR3 sequence is 16 residues long. Germline lookup yields CDR1 SGDLS and CDR2 YYNGEE. The trim removed 4 bases at V and 0 bases at J, leaving 6 bases unmatched. In DNA, the CDR3 is TGTGCCAGCAGCCCGGGCACAGGGGGCTCTGGAAACACCATATATTTT. Its translation: CASSPGTGGSGNTIYF.

Comments on this clone: The same CDR3 is also encoded by other DNA sequences in this sample. The rearrangement uses TRBV5-1 and TRBJ2-3; maybe TRBD2 (6 bases). Deletions cut 4 bases from V and 0 bases from J, with 12 bases between. CDR1 is SGHRS, CDR2 YFSETQ, per germline. This CDR3 comprises 15 residues. In DNA, the CDR3 is TGCGCCAGCAGCCTAGGGAGCGGGAGCACAGATACGCAGTATTTT. This encodes CASSLGSGSTDTQYF.

CDR3 sequence reads: CASSDAGTGAPYEQYF. The CDR3 DNA sequence: TGTGCCAGCAGTGACGCGGGGACAGGGGCGCCCTACGAGCAGTACTTC. The chain has TRBV6-1 and TRBJ2-7, with 10 bases lining up with TRBD1. The germline CDR1 and CDR2 sequences are MNHNS and SASEGT. After removal of 3 bases from V and 2 bases from J, the junction contained 7 bases not matched to a gene. This CDR3 has 16 residues.

This sequence joins TRBV10-2 and TRBJ1-3; D ambiguous. Germline V lookup: CDR1 WSHSY, CDR2 SAAADI. The CDR3 has 13 amino acids. V lost 2 bases to trimming and J lost 4 bases, with 6 bases between them. The CDR3 bases are TGCGCCAGCAGTGAGGCCGGGGGAAACACCATATATTTT. Protein: CASSEAGGNTIYF.

The rearrangement uses TRBV1 and TRBJ1-2. TRBV1 is a documented pseudogene. The CDR3 is made up of 13 amino acids. This CDR3 reads CTSGRSRQRGYTF. Here the CDR3 DNA reads TGCACCAGCGGGAGGTCGCGACAGCGGGGCTACACCTTC.

The chain couples TRBV19 to TRBJ2-1; unclear D gene. CDR1 is LNHDA, CDR2 SQIVND, per germline (reference sequence). Deletions cut 6 bases from V and 0 bases from J, with 12 bases between. The CDR3 contains 15 residues. For the CDR3, the DNA is TGTGCCAGTAGGGCGGTAGCAAGCTCCTACAATGAGCAGTTCTTC. It specifies CASRAVASSYNEQFF.

This sequence joins TRBV6-5 and TRBJ2-5; 7 nucleotides agree with TRBD1. V lost 7 bases to trimming and J lost 4 bases; unmatched junction nucleotides: 12. Germline V lookup: CDR1 MNHEY, CDR2 SVGAGI. The CDR3 has 15 amino acids. The CDR3 sequence is CASTSQGLDGETQYF. CDR3 in DNA: TGTGCCAGCACTTCACAGGGGTTGGATGGAGAGACCCAGTACTTC.

The chain is built from TRBV28 and TRBJ1-3; D uncertain. CDR3 length: 15 amino acids. CDR1 is MDHEN and CDR2 is SYDVKM in the germline V gene. Between the trimmed V and J ends, which lost 4 bases and 0 bases, there was a span of 10 bases. For the CDR3, the DNA is TGTGCCAGCAGTTACGGGGATGCCTCTGGAAACACCATATATTTT. This codes for CASSYGDASGNTIYF.

The gene calls are TRBV6-5 and TRBJ2-3, with 12 bases fitting TRBD2. V lost 7 bases, J lost 4 bases, and 6 bases stayed unmatched. Germline CDR1 and CDR2: MNHEY and SVGAGI. The CDR3 contains 15 residues. The CDR3, as DNA: TGTGCCAGCACGACTAGCGGGGGTCAGGCAGATACGCAGTATTTT. The encoded protein is CASTTSGGQADTQYF.

This sequence joins TRBV28 and TRBJ1-5; 7 bases are shared with TRBD1. V lost 4 bases and J lost 13; bases outside the gene matches: 7. The length of the CDR3 is 12 residues. CDR1 and CDR2 (germline): MDHEN, SYDVKM. The CDR3 DNA follows: TGTGCCAGCAGTTCCACCTCGACAGGGCAGCATTTT. It is translated as CASSSTSTGQHF.

This chain links TRBV7-2 with TRBJ1-2; D is perhaps TRBD1 (6 bases). The V gene's germline CDR1 is SGHTA and CDR2 FQGNSA. Between the trimmed V and J ends, which lost 8 bases and 8 bases, there was a span of 18 bases. The CDR3 is made up of 13 amino acids. The CDR3: CASGVGGAGGYTF. In nucleotides, the CDR3 is TGTGCCAGCGGCGTGGGGGGGGCGGGAGGCTACACCTTC.

The chain employs TRBV10-2 and TRBJ2-5; 14 positions match TRBD2. The germline V gene encodes CDR1 WSHSY and CDR2 SAAADI. This CDR3 is 17 amino acids long. V gave up 6 bases and J gave up 5 bases; unmatched junction bases: 11. CDR3 sequence (DNA): TGCGCCAGCAGCCCTGCCCCGGGACTAGCGGGAGATGAGACCCAGTACTTC. Translation gives CASSPAPGLAGDETQYF.

V is TRBV5-4 and J is TRBJ2-1; TRBD1 is a possible D gene (7 bases). V was shortened by 3 bases and J by 3 bases, with 13 bases between the two germline ends. CDR3 length: 15 residues. Per the germline V gene, CDR1 is SGHNT and CDR2 is YYREEE (reference sequence). For the CDR3, the DNA is TGTGCCAGCAGCTGGGGGGACAGCATCTACAATGAGCAGTTCTTC. It specifies CASSWGDSIYNEQFF.

The V and J genes are TRBV19 and TRBJ1-2; 7 bases fit TRBD1. The V and J ends lost 7 bases and 0 bases, in that order; junction bases with no gene match: 11. The CDR3 has 16 residues. Germline CDR1 reads LNHDA; CDR2 reads SQIVND (reference sequence). The CDR3 DNA sequence: TGTGCCAGTACTCGGCCAGGGGGAACATCTAACTATGGCTACACCTTC. Protein: CASTRPGGTSNYGYTF.

This chain connects TRBV13 to TRBJ2-5, with TRBD2 matching over 10 bases. Germline CDR1 and CDR2: PRHDT and FYEKMQ (reference sequence). This CDR3 contains 17 residues. With 3 bases clipped from V and 2 bases from J, the junction kept 9 bases outside the gene matches. This chain's CDR3 is CASSLGDSGGFQETQYF. CDR3 coding DNA: TGTGCCAGCAGCTTGGGAGATAGCGGGGGGTTTCAAGAGACCCAGTACTTC.

The gene calls are TRBV28 and TRBJ1-6, with D tentatively TRBD1 (6 bases). Germline values: CDR1 MDHEN, CDR2 SYDVKM. V gave up 6 bases and J gave up 7 bases, with 10 bases separating them. This CDR3 is 13 amino acids long. The DNA for the CDR3 is TGTGCCAGCAGGCCTAGGGGGAATTCACCCCTCCACTTT. The encoded protein is CASRPRGNSPLHF. The entire variable domain, with the rest obtained from reference TRBV28 and TRBJ1-6, is as follows: DVKVTQSSRYLVKRTGEKVFLECVQDMDHENMFWYRQDPGLGLRLIYFSYDVKMKEKGDIPEGYSVSREKKERFSLILESASTNQTSMYLCASRPRGNSPLHFGNGTRLTVT.

The gene calls are TRBV18 and TRBJ2-1; the match to TRBD1 covers 11 bases. The V gene's germline CDR1 is KGHSH and CDR2 LQKENI. Trimming at V came to 4 bases and at J to 7 bases, leaving 6 bases not matched to a gene. The CDR3 length is 15 residues. The CDR3 region has the DNA TGTGCCAGCTCACTAGGACAGGGGGCGTTAAATGAGCAGTTCTTC. Protein product: CASSLGQGALNEQFF. The whole variable domain, remainder taken from reference TRBV18 and TRBJ2-1, is NAGVMQNPRHLVRRRGQEARLRCSPMKGHSHVYWYRQLPEEGLKFMVYLQKENIIDESGMPKERFSAEFPKEGPSILRIQQVVRGDSAAYFCASSLGQGALNEQFFGPGTRLTVL.

This sequence joins TRBV3-1 (or the pseudogene TRBV3-2) and TRBJ1-5; D remains ambiguous. The CDR3 contains 20 residues. Deletions cut 0 bases from V and 0 bases from J, with 21 bases between. Looked up from germline, CDR1 is LGHDT and CDR2 is YNNKEL (reference sequence). DNA of the CDR3: TGTGCCAGCAGCCAAGATTCGCGGGCGCCCTTCCATTATAGCAATCAGCCCCAGCATTTT. This encodes CASSQDSRAPFHYSNQPQHF.

The V gene is TRBV19, the J gene TRBJ2-1; D not resolved. Between the trimmed V and J ends, which lost 5 bases and 7 bases, there was a span of 12 bases. Looked up from germline, CDR1 is LNHDA and CDR2 is SQIVND (reference sequence). This CDR3 contains 13 residues. The CDR3 loop reads CASSAPSLNEQFF. The CDR3 bases are TGTGCCAGTAGTGCGCCGTCCCTAAATGAGCAGTTCTTC.

With regard to this clone: A read error may explain this, as a much larger clone is one base away. This sequence joins TRBV11-1 and TRBJ1-1; no clear D gene. The CDR3 extends over 12 amino acids. Trimming took 5 bases from V and 1 from J, leaving 5 bases between them. The V gene's germline CDR1 is SGHAT and CDR2 FQDESV (reference sequence). CDR3 amino acids: CASSHGNTEAFF. In DNA form, the CDR3 reads TGTGCCAGCAGCCACGGGAACACTGAAGCTTTCTTT.

The chain is built from TRBV30 and TRBJ2-5, with a tentative D call TRBD2 (6 bases). V was trimmed by 5 bases and J by 5 bases, leaving 18 bases between them. The CDR3 has 14 residues. CDR1 is GTSNPN, CDR2 SVGIG, per germline (reference sequence). The CDR3 loop reads CAWRQAGRIETQYF. The CDR3 DNA reads as TGTGCCTGGCGGCAGGCAGGGAGGATCGAGACCCAGTACTTC.